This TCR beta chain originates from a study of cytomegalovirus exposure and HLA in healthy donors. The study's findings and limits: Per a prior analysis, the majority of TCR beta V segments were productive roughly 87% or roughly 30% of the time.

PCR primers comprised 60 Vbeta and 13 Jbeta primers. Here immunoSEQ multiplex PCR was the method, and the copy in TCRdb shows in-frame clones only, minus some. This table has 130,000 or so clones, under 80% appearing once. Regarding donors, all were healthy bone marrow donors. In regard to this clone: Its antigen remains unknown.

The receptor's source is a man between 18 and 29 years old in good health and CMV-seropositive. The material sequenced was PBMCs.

The CDR3 reads CASSGQGWANEQFF. Here the CDR3 DNA reads TGTGCCAGCAGCGGACAGGGTTGGGCCAATGAGCAGTTCTTC. V gene TRBV5-4 combines with J gene TRBJ2-1; 8 bases align to TRBD1. This CDR3 is 14 amino acids long. Germline V lookup: CDR1 SGHNT, CDR2 YYREEE (reference sequence). V was pared by 4 bases and J by 6 bases, with 6 bases of the junction left unmatched.